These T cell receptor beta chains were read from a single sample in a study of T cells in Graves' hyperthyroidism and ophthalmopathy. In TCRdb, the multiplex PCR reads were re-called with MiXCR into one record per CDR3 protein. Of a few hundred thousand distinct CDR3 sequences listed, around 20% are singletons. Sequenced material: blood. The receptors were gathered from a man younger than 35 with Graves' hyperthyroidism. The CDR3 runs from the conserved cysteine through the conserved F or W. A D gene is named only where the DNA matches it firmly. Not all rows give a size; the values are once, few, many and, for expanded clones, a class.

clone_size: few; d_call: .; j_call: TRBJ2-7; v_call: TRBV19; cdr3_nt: TGTGCCAGTAGTATGACGCTCGGCCAGGGCGGCGAGCAGTACTTC; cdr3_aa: CASSMTLGQGGEQYF
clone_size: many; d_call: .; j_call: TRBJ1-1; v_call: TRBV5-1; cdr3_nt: TGCGCCAGCAGCTTGCCCGGGACGGTGAACACTGAAGCTTTCTTT; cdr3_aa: CASSLPGTVNTEAFF
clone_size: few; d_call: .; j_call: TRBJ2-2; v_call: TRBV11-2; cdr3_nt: TGTGCCAGCAGCTTGTTGAAGAACACCGGGGAGCTGTTTTTT; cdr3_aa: CASSLLKNTGELFF
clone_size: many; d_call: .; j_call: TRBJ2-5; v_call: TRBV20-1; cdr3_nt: TGCAGTGCTAGATCGACAGAGACCCAGTACTTC; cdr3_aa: CSARSTETQYF
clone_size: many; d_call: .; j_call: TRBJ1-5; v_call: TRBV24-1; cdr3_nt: TGTGCCACCAGTGACAGGGGATCCGATCAGCCCCAGCATTTT; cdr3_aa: CATSDRGSDQPQHF
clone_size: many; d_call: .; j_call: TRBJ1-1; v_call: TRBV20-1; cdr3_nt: TGCAGTGCTCCGACCGGGCGGGACACTGAAGCTTTCTTT; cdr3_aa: CSAPTGRDTEAFF
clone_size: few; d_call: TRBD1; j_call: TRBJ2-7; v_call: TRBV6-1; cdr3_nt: TGTGCCAGCAGTGAATTGGACAGGAACTACGAAGGCGACTACGAGCAGTACTTC; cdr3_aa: CASSELDRNYEGDYEQYF
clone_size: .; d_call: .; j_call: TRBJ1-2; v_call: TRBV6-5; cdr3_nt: TGTGCCAGCGGTTATTCACAGGGTCCATCACTTCGCTACACCTTC; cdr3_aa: CASGYSQGPSLRYTF
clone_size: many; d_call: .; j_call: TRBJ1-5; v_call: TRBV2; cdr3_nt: TGTGCCAGCAGTGAGCCGGGAGCCCATCAGCCCCAGCATTTT; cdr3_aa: CASSEPGAHQPQHF
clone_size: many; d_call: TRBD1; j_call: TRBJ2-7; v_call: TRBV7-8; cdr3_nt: TGTGCCAGCAGCTTAGACGGACAGGGTTCCTACGAGCAGTACTTC; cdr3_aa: CASSLDGQGSYEQYF
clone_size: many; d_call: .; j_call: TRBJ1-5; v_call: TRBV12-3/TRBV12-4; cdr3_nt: TGTGCCAGCAGTTTGGGCGGTCAGCCCCAGCATTTT; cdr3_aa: CASSLGGQPQHF
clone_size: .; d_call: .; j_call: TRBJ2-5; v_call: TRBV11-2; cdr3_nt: TGTGCCAGCAGCTTAGGGGGAGCCTTCCAAGAGACCCAGTACTTC; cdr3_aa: CASSLGGAFQETQYF
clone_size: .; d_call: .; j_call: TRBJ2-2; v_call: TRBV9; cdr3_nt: TGTGCCAGCAGCGTGCCGTTAGACACCTTCACCGGGGAGCTGTTTTTT; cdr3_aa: CASSVPLDTFTGELFF
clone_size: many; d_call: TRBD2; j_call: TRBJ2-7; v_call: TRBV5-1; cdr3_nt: TGCGCCAGCAGCTTGGCCCAAGCGGGGGACGAGCAGTACTTC; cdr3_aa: CASSLAQAGDEQYF
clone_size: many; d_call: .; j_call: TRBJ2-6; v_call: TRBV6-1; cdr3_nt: TGTGCCAGTCGCCCCTCGGGTGGGGCCAACGTCCTGACTTTC; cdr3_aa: CASRPSGGANVLTF
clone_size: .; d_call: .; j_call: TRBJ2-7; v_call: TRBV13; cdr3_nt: TGTGCCAGCAGCCCCCTTGGGGCGGAAGGAGATTACGAGCAGTACTTC; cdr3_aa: CASSPLGAEGDYEQYF
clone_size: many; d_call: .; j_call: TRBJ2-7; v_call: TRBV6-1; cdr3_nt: TGTGCCAGCAGCAACTATTACTACGAGCAGTACTTC; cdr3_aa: CASSNYYYEQYF
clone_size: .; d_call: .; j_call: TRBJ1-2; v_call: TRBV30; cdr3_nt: TGTGCCTGGCGGGACTTCCTCGGCTACACCTTC; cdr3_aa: CAWRDFLGYTF
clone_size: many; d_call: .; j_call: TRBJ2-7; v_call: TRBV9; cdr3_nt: TGTGCCAGCAGTCATTACAGGGGAGGATCCTACGAGCAGTACTTC; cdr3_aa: CASSHYRGGSYEQYF
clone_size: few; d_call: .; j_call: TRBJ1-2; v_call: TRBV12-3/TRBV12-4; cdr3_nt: TGTGCCAGCACGGGGGCAGCATTTGGCTACACCTTC; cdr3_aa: CASTGAAFGYTF
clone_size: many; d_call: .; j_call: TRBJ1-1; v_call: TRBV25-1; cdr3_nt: TGTGCCAGCAGTGAATTGGCCGGGGGTGGAAACACTGAAGCTTTCTTT; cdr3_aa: CASSELAGGGNTEAFF
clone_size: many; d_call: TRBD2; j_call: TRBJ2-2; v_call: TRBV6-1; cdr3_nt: TGTGCCAGTCGGGGGGTAGCGGGGATGAACACCGGGGAGCTGTTTTTT; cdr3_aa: CASRGVAGMNTGELFF
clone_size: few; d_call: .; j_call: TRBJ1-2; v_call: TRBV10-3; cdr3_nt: TGTGCCATTAAGGGCATACTAGACTATGGCTACACCTTC; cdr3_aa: CAIKGILDYGYTF
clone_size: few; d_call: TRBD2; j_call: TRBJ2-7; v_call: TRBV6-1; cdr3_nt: TGTGCCAGCAGTGGACTAGCGGGACACACCTACGAGCAGTACTTC; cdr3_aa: CASSGLAGHTYEQYF
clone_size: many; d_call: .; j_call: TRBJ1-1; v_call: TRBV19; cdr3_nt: TGTGCCAGTAGTCCCTGGGGCCAGGGCAACACTGAAGCTTTCTTT; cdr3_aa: CASSPWGQGNTEAFF
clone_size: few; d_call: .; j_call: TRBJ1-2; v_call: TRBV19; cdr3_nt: TGTGCCAGTAGTGCCTCAGGATCCTATGGCTACACCTTC; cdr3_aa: CASSASGSYGYTF
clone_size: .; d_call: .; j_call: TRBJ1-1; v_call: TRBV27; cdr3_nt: TGTGCCAGCAGTTTGGGAGGGTCTGGGGCAAACACTGAAGCTTTCTTT; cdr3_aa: CASSLGGSGANTEAFF
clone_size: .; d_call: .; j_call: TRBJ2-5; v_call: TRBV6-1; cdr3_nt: TGTGCCAGCGGCCCGGGACACACGACTCGCGAGACCCAGTACTTC; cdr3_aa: CASGPGHTTRETQYF
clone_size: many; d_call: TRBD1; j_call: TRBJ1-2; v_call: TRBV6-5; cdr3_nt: TGTGCCAGCAGTCCGGGACAGGAGTTAGGCTACACCTTC; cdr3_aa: CASSPGQELGYTF
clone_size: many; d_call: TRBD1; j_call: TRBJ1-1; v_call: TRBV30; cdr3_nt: TGTGCCTGGAGACCTCAGGGGGCCTACACTGAAGCTTTCTTT; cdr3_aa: CAWRPQGAYTEAFF
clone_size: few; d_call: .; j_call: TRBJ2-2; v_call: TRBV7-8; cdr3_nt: TGTGCCAGCAGCTTGCCGACGCGACCAGCTCACACCGGGGAGCTGTTTTTT; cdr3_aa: CASSLPTRPAHTGELFF
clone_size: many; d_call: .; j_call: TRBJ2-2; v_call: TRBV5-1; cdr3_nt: TGCGCCAGCAGCGCGAACGGCGCCGGGGAGCTGTTTTTT; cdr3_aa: CASSANGAGELFF
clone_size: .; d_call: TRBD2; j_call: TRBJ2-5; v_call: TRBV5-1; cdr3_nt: TGCGCCAGCAAACCGTTAGCGGGGGGGCTCGAGACCCAGTACTTC; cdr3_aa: CASKPLAGGLETQYF
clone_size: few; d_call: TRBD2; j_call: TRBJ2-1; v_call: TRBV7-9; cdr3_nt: TGTGCCAGCAGCCTCACTAGCGGGGGGGCCAATGAGCAGTTCTTC; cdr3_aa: CASSLTSGGANEQFF
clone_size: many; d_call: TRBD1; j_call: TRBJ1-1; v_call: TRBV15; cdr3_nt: TGTGCCACCAGCACCGGGGACAGGGGGAACACTGAAGCTTTCTTT; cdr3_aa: CATSTGDRGNTEAFF
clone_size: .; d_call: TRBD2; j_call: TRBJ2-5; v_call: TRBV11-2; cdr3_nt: TGTGCCAGCAGCTTCCCGCCTCTAGCGGGGGCTATAAGGGAGACCCAGTACTTC; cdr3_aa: CASSFPPLAGAIRETQYF
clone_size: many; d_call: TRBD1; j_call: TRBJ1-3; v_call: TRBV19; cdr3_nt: TGTGCCAGTAGTATTCGGACAGGGGCTGGAAACACCATATATTTT; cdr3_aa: CASSIRTGAGNTIYF
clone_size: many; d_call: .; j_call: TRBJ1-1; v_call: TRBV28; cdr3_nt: TGTGCCAGCAGTTCCTCCCCAGTCATGAACACTGAAGCTTTCTTT; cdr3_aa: CASSSSPVMNTEAFF
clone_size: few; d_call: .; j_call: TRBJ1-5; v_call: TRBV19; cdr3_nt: TGTGCCAGTAGTATCCAACAGGGCCGGGAACAGCCCCAGCATTTT; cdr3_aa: CASSIQQGREQPQHF
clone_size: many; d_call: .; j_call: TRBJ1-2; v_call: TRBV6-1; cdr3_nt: TGTGCCAGCAGCCTTGACACTGCGGGCTACACCTTC; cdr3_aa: CASSLDTAGYTF
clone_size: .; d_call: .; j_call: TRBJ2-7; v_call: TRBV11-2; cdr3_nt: TGTGCCAGCAGCTTAGATTGGCGGGAAGGGTACGAGCAGTACTTC; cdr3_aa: CASSLDWREGYEQYF
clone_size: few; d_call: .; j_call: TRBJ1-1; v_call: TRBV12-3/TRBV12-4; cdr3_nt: TGTGCCAGCAGTTACGGACTCCCCACTGAAGCTTTCTTT; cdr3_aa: CASSYGLPTEAFF
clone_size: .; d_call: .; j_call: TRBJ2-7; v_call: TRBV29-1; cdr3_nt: TGCAGCGTTGCTCCCGGGTGCATAGGCTACGAGCAGTACTTC; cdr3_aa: CSVAPGCIGYEQYF
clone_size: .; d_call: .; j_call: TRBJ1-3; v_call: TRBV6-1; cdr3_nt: TGTGCCAGCACCATTAACGGGATGTCGGGGAACACCATATATTTT; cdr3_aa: CASTINGMSGNTIYF
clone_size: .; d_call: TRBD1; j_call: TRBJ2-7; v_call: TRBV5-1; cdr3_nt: TGCGCCAGCAGCTGGGACCCGGGACAGGGATCCGAGCAGTACTTC; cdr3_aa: CASSWDPGQGSEQYF
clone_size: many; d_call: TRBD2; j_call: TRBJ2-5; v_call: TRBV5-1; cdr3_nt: TGCGCCAGCAGCTGGGGGGGTCGGACCCAGTACTTC; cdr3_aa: CASSWGGRTQYF
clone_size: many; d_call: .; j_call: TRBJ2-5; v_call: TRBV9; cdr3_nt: TGTGCCAGCAGCGCGGGGTCGGTGGAGACCCAGTACTTC; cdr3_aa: CASSAGSVETQYF
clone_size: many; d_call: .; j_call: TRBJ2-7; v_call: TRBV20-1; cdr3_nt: TGCAGTGCTAGAGGTCCGGGGGCAGGCTACGAGCAGTACTTC; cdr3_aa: CSARGPGAGYEQYF
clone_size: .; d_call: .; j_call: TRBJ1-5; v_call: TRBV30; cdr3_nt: TGTGCCTGGAACGACTATAGCAATCAGCCCCAGCATTTT; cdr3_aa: CAWNDYSNQPQHF
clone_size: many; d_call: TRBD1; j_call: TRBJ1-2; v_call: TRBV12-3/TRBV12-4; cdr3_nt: TGTGCCAGCGGGCCCGCCGGGACAGGGGATGGCTACACCTTC; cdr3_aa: CASGPAGTGDGYTF
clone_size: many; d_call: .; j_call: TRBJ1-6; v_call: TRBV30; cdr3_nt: TGTGCCTGGAGGACGGACGATTCACCCCTCCACTTT; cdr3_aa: CAWRTDDSPLHF